Detailed here is one TCR beta chain. Its antigen is not yet known. No qualities accompany the bases; no much larger clone lies one base away. The data were taken from a study of blood T cell repertoires in COVID-19 (dated by TCRdb to the early 2020s). About the study as a whole: Recovered participants in ImmuneRACE Cohort 3 were defined by two consecutive negative NP/OP PCR tests, clearance by a healthcare professional, or resolution of symptoms. Samples covering the acute and convalescent phases of COVID-19 were provided by collaborators in the United States, Italy and Spain. The prospective study material was composed of cDNA or gDNA derived from T cells, B-cell-depleted T cells, or PBMCs. The dataset comprised deeply sampled blood TCRbeta repertoires from subjects exposed to, actively infected with, or recovered from COVID-19. The repertoires were made available in a free public database intended to serve as a resource for research on the immune response to SARS-CoV-2. The samples were drawn from two sources: the first 160 participants of the ongoing ImmuneRACE study, and 1,200 or so subjects contributed by 6 global collaborators. The sample metadata nearly always contained a de-identified subject ID, COVID-19 status, age in years and sex. Where available, HLA class I and class II types were taken from metadata supplied by the sample provider and were not determined by assay-based typing.

Enrolling through a virtual design, the prospective study's participants ranged in age from roughly 18 to 89 years and lived across roughly 23 United States geographic areas. Cohort assignment in the prospective study relied on participant-reported clinical history from a screening survey and a study questionnaire. In the prospective study, whole blood, serum and a nasopharyngeal or oropharyngeal swab were collected from each participant by mobile phlebotomists. Over an approximately 2-month period, participants in the prospective study had the option of providing additional blood draws and questionnaires. Blood samples from the prospective study were shipped frozen or at room temperature prior to DNA extraction. Counted from cysteine to phenylalanine, this CDR3 has 14 amino acids. Of all the DNA, just the CDR3 is kept, 42 bases in frame from base 1. The germline V gene (reference sequence) specifies SEHNR as CDR1 and FQNEAQ as CDR2. At the junction V is shortened by 1 base and J by 14 bases; bases outside the gene matches: 7.

Summary of the overall study and its limitations: Clinical and demographic metadata were provided uncurated, with the amount varying by source and participant.

TCRbeta CDR3 regions were amplified from genomic DNA using the immunoSEQ Assay, a bias-controlled multiplex PCR. The authors' analysis ran thus. Within the assay, amplification of reference gene primers was used to estimate how many nucleated cells each sample contained. To quantify the absolute abundance of each unique TCRbeta CDR3 rearrangement, sequence reads were collapsed and filtered. For each sample, productive Simpson clonality was calculated as the square root of Simpson's diversity index across productive rearrangements. This immuneACCESS table, as held by TCRdb, lists in-frame sequences with V and J called but not all clones. Of the missing ones, under half trace to an unresolved V gene in checked studies; the others have no known cause. From that table come the V and J calls and clone size; the DNA was used to work out D and trimming. Within this sample are hundreds of thousands of clones, with around 87% of them counted one time only. Less than 2.5% of the sample comes from the top ten.

This chain is built from TRBV7-9 and TRBJ2-3; 12 central nucleotides agree with TRBD2. Sample: PBMCs or T cells enriched from blood (not recorded which). The receptor comes from a man in his forties or fifties in a cohort exposed to, infected with or recovered from COVID-19 (not recorded which). The CDR3 in this case is CASSLGSASGRAYF. In nucleotide form, the sequence is TGTGCCAGCAGCTTAGGGTCAGCTAGCGGGAGGGCGTATTTT.